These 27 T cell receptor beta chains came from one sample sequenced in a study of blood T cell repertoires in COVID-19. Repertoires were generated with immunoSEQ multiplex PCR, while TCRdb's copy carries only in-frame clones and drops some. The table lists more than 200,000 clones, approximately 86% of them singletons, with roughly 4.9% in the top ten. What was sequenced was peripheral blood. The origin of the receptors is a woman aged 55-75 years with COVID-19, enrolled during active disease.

Here the CDR3 reads CASSLVGESGWDEQYF. CDR3 DNA: TGTGCCAGCAGCTTAGTTGGGGAATCGGGGTGGGACGAGCAGTACTTC. The chain combines TRBV7-6 with TRBJ2-7; a weak D match, TRBD2 (5 bases). The CDR3 consists of 16 residues. The germline V and J ends were trimmed by 1 base and 5 bases, with 18 bases remaining between them. The germline CDR1 and CDR2 sequences are SGHVS and FNYEAQ.

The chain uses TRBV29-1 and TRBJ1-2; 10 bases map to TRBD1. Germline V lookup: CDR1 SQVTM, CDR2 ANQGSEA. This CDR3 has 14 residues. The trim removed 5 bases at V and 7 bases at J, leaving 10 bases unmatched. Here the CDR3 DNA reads TGCAGCGTTTCCTGGACAGGGGGGGAAGGTGGCTACACCTTC. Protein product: CSVSWTGGEGGYTF.

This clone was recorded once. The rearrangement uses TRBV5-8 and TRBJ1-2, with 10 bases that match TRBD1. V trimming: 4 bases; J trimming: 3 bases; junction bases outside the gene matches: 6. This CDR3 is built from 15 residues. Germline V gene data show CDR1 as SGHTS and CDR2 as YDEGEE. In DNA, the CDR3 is TGTGCCAGCAGCCGTGGGACAGGGGTTTACTATGGCTACACCTTC. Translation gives CASSRGTGVYYGYTF.

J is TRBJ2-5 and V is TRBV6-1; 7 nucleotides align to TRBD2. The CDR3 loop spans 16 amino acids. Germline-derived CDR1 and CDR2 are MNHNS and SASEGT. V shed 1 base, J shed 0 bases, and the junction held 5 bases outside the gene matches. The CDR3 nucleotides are TGTGCCAGCAGTGAAGGGCTAGCGGAGAACCAAGAGACCCAGTACTTC. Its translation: CASSEGLAENQETQYF.

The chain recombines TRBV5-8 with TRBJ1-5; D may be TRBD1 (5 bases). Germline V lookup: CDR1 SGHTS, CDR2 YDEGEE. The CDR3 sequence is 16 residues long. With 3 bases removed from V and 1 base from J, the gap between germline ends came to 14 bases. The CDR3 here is CASSYPWGGSNQPQHF. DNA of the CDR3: TGTGCCAGCAGCTACCCGTGGGGGGGGAGCAATCAGCCCCAGCATTTT.

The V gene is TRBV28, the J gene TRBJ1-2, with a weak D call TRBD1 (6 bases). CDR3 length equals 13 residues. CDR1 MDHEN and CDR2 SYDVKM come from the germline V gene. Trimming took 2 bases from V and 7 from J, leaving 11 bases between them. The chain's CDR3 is CASSLTRGLGYTF. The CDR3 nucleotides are TGTGCCAGCAGTTTAACCAGGGGCCTTGGCTACACCTTC.

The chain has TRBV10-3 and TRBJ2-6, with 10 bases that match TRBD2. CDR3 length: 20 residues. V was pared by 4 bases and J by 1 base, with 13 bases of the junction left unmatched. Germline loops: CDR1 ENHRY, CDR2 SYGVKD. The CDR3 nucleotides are TGTGCCATCAGTGGTGGGAGGGCTAGCGGGAGATCTTCTGGGGCCAACGTCCTGACTTTC. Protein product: CAISGGRASGRSSGANVLTF.

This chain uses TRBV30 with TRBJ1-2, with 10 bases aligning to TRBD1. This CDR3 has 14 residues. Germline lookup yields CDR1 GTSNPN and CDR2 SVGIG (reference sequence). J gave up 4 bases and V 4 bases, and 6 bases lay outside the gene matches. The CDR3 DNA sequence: TGTGCCTGGACCCCGGACAGGGGGGTCTATGGCTACACCTTC. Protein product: CAWTPDRGVYGYTF. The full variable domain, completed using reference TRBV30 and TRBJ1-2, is SQTIHQWPATLVQPVGSPLSLECTVEGTSNPNLYWYRQAAGRGLQLLFYSVGIGQISSEVPQNLSASRPQDRQFILSSKKLLLSDSGFYLCAWTPDRGVYGYTFGSGTRLTVV.

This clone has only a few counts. Written as DNA, the CDR3 is TGTGCCAGCAGTTATTTTGTGGGGACCGGACAGGGCGTTGAGGAGACCCAGTACTTC. Translated, it gives CASSYFVGTGQGVEETQYF. The V and J genes are TRBV28 and TRBJ2-5, with 8 bases identical to TRBD1. This CDR3 has 19 amino acids. Germline values: CDR1 MDHEN, CDR2 SYDVKM. The J segment lost 5 bases and the V segment lost 4 bases, leaving 21 bases of the junction unmatched.

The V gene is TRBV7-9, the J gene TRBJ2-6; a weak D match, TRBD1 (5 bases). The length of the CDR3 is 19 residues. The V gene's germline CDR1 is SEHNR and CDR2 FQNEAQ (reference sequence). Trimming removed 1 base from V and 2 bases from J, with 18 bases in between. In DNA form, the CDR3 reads TGTGCCAGCAGCTTAGGGGGCCCGCAGGGCCCCCCTGGGGCCAACGTCCTGACTTTC. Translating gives CASSLGGPQGPPGANVLTF.

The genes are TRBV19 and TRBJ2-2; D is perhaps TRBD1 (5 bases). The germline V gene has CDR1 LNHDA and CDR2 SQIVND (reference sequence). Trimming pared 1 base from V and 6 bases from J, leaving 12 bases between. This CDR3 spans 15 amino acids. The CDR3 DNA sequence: TGTGCCAGTAGTATAGGGGGCGCACAACCCGGGGAGCTGTTTTTT. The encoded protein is CASSIGGAQPGELFF.

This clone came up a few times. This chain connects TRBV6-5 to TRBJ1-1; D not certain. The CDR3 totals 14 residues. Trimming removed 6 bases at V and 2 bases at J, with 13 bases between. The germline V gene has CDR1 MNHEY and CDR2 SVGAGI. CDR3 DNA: TGTGCCAGCAGCTACGACTTTACAAACACTGAAGCTTTCTTT. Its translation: CASSYDFTNTEAFF.

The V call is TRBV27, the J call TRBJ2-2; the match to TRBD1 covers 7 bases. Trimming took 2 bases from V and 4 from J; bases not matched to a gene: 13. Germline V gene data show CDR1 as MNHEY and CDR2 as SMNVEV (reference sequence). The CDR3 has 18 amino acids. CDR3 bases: TGTGCCAGCAGTTTACCCCGAGTCCCAGGGGGTGTCACCGGGGAGCTGTTTTTT. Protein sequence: CASSLPRVPGGVTGELFF.

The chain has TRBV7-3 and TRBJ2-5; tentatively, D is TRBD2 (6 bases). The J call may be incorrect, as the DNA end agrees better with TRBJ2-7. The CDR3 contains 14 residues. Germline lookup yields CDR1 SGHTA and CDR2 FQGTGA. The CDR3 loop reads CASSAYSRGSEQYF. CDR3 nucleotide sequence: TGTGCCAGCAGCGCCTATTCGCGGGGCTCCGAGCAGTACTTC.

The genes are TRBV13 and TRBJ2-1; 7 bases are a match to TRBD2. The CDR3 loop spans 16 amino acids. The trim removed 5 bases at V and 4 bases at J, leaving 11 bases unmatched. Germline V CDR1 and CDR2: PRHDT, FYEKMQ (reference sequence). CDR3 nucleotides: TGTGCCAGCAGCCCTAAGGTGGGGGGGATTTACAATGAGCAGTTCTTC. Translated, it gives CASSPKVGGIYNEQFF.

Here the CDR3 DNA reads TGTGCCAGCAGCTTATGGACGGAGGAGGGCTACACCTTC. It yields the protein CASSLWTEEGYTF. The rearrangement links TRBV7-9 to TRBJ1-2; D uncertain. The length of the CDR3 is 13 residues. The V gene's germline CDR1 is SEHNR and CDR2 FQNEAQ (reference sequence). Trimming took 2 bases from V and 8 from J, leaving 12 bases between them.

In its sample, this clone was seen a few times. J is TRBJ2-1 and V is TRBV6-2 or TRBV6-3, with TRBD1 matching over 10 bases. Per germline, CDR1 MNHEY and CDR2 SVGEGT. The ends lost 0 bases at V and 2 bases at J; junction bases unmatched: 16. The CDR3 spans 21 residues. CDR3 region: CASSYSAVDRGGHKTYNEQFF. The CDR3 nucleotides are TGTGCCAGCAGTTACTCAGCCGTGGACAGGGGGGGCCACAAAACCTACAATGAGCAGTTCTTC.

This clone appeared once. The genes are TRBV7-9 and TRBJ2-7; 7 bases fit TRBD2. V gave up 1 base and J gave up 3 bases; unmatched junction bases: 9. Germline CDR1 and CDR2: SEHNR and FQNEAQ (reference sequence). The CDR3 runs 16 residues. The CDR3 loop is CASSLVAGRTSYEQYF. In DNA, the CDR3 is TGTGCCAGCAGCTTAGTAGCCGGGAGGACCAGCTACGAGCAGTACTTC. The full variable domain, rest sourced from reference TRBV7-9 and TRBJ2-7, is DTGVSQNPRHKITKRGQNVTFRCDPISEHNRLYWYRQTLGQGPEFLTYFQNEAQLEKSRLLSDRFSAERPKGSFSTLEIQRTEQGDSAMYLCASSLVAGRTSYEQYFGPGTRLTVT.

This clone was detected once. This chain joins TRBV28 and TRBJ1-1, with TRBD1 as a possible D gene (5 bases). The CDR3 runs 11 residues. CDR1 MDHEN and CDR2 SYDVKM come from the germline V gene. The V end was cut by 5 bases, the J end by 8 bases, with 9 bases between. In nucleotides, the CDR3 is TGTGCCAGCAGTCCTCACAGGGAAGCTTTCTTT. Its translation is CASSPHREAFF.

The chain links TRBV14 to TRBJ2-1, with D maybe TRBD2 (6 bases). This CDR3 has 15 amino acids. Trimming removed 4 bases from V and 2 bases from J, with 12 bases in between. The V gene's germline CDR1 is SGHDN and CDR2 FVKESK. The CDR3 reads CASSLSGGAYNEQFF. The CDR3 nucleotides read TGTGCCAGCAGCCTTAGCGGAGGGGCCTACAATGAGCAGTTCTTC.

CDR3 sequence reads: CATTSSGRAPQHF. DNA for the CDR3: TGTGCCACCACCTCCTCTGGCAGGGCGCCCCAGCATTTT. The V gene is TRBV15, the J gene TRBJ1-5, with a tentative D call TRBD1 (5 bases). This CDR3 has 13 amino acids. Germline CDR1 reads LNHNV; CDR2 reads YYDKDF (reference sequence). Trimming pared 7 bases from V and 9 bases from J, leaving 16 bases between.

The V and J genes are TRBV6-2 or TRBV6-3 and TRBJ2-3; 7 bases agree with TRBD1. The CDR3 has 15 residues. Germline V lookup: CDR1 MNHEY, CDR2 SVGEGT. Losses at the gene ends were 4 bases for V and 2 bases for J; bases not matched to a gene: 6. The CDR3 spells CASSSGTVFTDTQYF. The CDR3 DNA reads TGTGCCAGCAGTTCCGGGACAGTGTTCACAGATACGCAGTATTTT.

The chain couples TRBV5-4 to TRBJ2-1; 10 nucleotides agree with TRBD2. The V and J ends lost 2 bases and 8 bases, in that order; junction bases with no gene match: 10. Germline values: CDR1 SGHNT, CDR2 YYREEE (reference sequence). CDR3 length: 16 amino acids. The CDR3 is CASSFSGPSGSYEQFF. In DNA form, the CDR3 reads TGTGCCAGCAGCTTCAGTGGGCCTAGCGGGAGCTATGAGCAGTTCTTC.

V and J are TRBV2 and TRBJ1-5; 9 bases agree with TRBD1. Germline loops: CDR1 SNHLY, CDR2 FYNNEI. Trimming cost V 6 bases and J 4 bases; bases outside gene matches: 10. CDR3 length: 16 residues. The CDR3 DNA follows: TGTGCCAGCAGCGCAAGGGGACAGGGTGGAAATCAGCCCCAGCATTTT. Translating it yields CASSARGQGGNQPQHF.

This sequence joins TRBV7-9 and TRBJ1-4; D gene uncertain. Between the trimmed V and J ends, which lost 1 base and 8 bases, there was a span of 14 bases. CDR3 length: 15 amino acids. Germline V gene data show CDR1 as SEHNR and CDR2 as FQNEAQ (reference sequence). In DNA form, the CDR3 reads TGTGCCAGCAGCTTAGGGGCCCAAGCTCTGGAAAAACTGTTTTTT. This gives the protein CASSLGAQALEKLFF.

DNA of the CDR3: TGTGCCAGCAGCCCTGCCACTAGCGTAATGGGTAATGAGCAGTTCTTC. Protein: CASSPATSVMGNEQFF. The chain combines TRBV7-9 with TRBJ2-1; 7 nucleotides align to TRBD2. The CDR3 covers 16 residues. Germline V gene data show CDR1 as SEHNR and CDR2 as FQNEAQ (reference sequence). After removal of 5 bases from V and 7 bases from J, the junction contained 14 bases not matched to a gene.

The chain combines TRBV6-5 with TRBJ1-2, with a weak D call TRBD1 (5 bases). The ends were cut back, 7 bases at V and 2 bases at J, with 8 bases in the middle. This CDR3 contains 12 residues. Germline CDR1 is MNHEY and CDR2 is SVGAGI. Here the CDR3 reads CASTRGNYGYTF. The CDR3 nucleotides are TGTGCCAGCACACGGGGGAACTATGGCTACACCTTC.